A selection of T cell receptor beta chains follows, all from one sample in a study of cytomegalovirus exposure and HLA in healthy donors. Generated by immunoSEQ multiplex PCR, the TCRdb table keeps only in-frame clones and is missing some. The sample consists of 150,000 to 200,000 clones, more than 65% of them appearing once. Source material: PBMCs. The source of these receptors is a woman in her thirties in good health and CMV-seropositive. The CDR3 runs from the conserved cysteine through the conserved F or W.

j_call v_call cdr3_aa
TRBJ2-3 TRBV7-9 CASSLRRETNTDTQYF
TRBJ2-3 TRBV6-5 CASSYVSAADTQYF
TRBJ1-4 TRBV28 CASSLQQDATNEKLFF
TRBJ1-5 TRBV30 CAWSVPGDDQPQHF
TRBJ2-7 TRBV18 CASSPLGLAGGSYEQYF
TRBJ2-1 TRBV5-1 CASSLAGTGVYNEQFF
TRBJ2-5 TRBV4-1 CASSQEGRGPETQYF
TRBJ2-1 TRBV6-4 CASSEGGYKNEQFF
TRBJ1-2 TRBV7-2 CASSLERTGDGYTF
TRBJ2-1 TRBV27 CASSFVVAGINEQFF
TRBJ1-1 TRBV4-1 CASSQDPGRTNFNTEAFF
TRBJ2-7 TRBV6-1 CASRAGTGFTYEQYF
TRBJ1-1 TRBV5-4 CASSSGDRMNTEAFF
TRBJ1-1 TRBV6-1 CASSEADRGRVQTEAFF
TRBJ2-7 TRBV27 CANAVRMYEQYF
TRBJ1-5 TRBV27 CASRHTGEDQPQHF
TRBJ2-3 TRBV10-1 CASSESGAPDTQYF
TRBJ2-7 TRBV7-9 CASSPGSGYEQYF
TRBJ1-2 TRBV7-9 CASSLVQSQSGGYTF
TRBJ1-1 TRBV19 CASSLRGQGLAEAFF
TRBJ2-5 TRBV30 CALTGLAGVETQYF
TRBJ2-2 TRBV9 CASSAQTSRGELFF
TRBJ1-2 TRBV19 CASSIAPGQAPYGYTF
TRBJ2-7 TRBV5-1 CASSLAYEYEQYF